These 18 T cell receptor beta chains came from one sample sequenced in a study of cytomegalovirus exposure and HLA in healthy donors. Primers for the PCR totalled 60 Vbeta and 13 Jbeta. Repertoires were generated with immunoSEQ multiplex PCR, while TCRdb's copy carries only in-frame clones and drops some. The repertoire consists of fewer than 200,000 clones, with roughly four fifths occurring once and the leading ten covering roughly 4.5%. The specimen sequenced was PBMCs. These receptors were taken from a woman between 18 and 29 years old in good health and CMV-seropositive.

This clone was counted at least ten times. The V and J genes are TRBV18 and TRBJ1-1, with 10 nucleotides matching TRBD1. CDR1 and CDR2 from the germline V gene are KGHSH and LQKENI. V shed 3 bases and J 5 bases; nucleotides not matched to a gene: 3. This CDR3 has 14 amino acids. CDR3 in amino acids: CASSPTGGSTEAFF. The CDR3 region has the DNA TGTGCCAGCTCACCGACAGGGGGCAGTACTGAAGCTTTCTTT.

J is TRBJ1-5 and V is TRBV7-9, with D possibly being TRBD1 (6 bases). Per the germline V gene, CDR1 is SEHNR and CDR2 is FQNEAQ (reference sequence). The CDR3 totals 15 residues. Trimming took 5 bases from V and 5 from J, leaving 16 bases between them. Written as DNA, the CDR3 is TGTGCCAGCAGCCTTGGGGGGGGCATGGATCAGCCCCAGCATTTT. Encoded protein: CASSLGGGMDQPQHF.

This clone was detected only a few times. The chain has TRBV5-1 and TRBJ1-2; D possibly corresponds to TRBD1 (6 bases). CDR3 length equals 13 residues. With 0 bases removed from V and 3 bases from J, the gap between germline ends came to 6 bases. Germline CDR1 and CDR2: SGHRS and YFSETQ. The CDR3 is CASSLGTDYGYTF. DNA of the CDR3: TGCGCCAGCAGCTTGGGGACAGACTATGGCTACACCTTC.

The chain couples TRBV7-9 to TRBJ2-5; a weak D match, TRBD2 (7 bases). Trimming took off 6 bases at V and 4 bases at J, with 15 bases between the two ends. The CDR3 loop spans 14 amino acids. Germline V gene sequence: CDR1 SEHNR, CDR2 FQNEAQ (reference sequence). The CDR3 coding sequence is TGTGCCAGCAGTCCCGGGGGGCCGACAGAGACCCAGTACTTC. This codes for CASSPGGPTETQYF. Combining the CDR3 with reference TRBV7-9 and TRBJ2-5 gives the whole variable domain DTGVSQNPRHKITKRGQNVTFRCDPISEHNRLYWYRQTLGQGPEFLTYFQNEAQLEKSRLLSDRFSAERPKGSFSTLEIQRTEQGDSAMYLCASSPGGPTETQYFGPGTRLLVL.

CDR3 residues: CASTAGRSTGELFF. Here the CDR3 DNA reads TGTGCCAGCACGGCGGGGCGGAGCACCGGGGAGCTGTTTTTT. The genes are TRBV2 and TRBJ2-2, with a possible D match to TRBD2 (6 bases). Germline V gene sequence: CDR1 SNHLY, CDR2 FYNNEI. Between the trimmed V and J ends, which lost 7 bases and 4 bases, there was a span of 13 bases. CDR3 size: 14 residues.

V and J are TRBV4-2 and TRBJ2-7, with TRBD1 identical over 9 bases. Trimming cost V 2 bases and J 2 bases; bases outside gene matches: 7. The germline gives CDR1 LGHNA, CDR2 YNFKEQ. The CDR3 extends over 16 amino acids. CDR3 nucleotide sequence: TGTGCCAGCAGCCAAAGACCGGGACAGGGAACCTACGAGCAGTACTTC. It translates to CASSQRPGQGTYEQYF.

The chain links TRBV5-6 to TRBJ2-3, with TRBD2 matching over 11 bases. This CDR3 spans 16 amino acids. V trimming: 0 bases; J trimming: 4 bases; junction bases outside the gene matches: 4. Germline assignment: CDR1 SGHDT and CDR2 YYEEEE. The CDR3 DNA reads as TGTGCCAGCAGCTTGGCGCTAGCGGGGGGCCCAGATACGCAGTATTTT. It is translated as CASSLALAGGPDTQYF. The whole variable domain, filled in from reference TRBV5-6 and TRBJ2-3, reads DAGVTQSPTHLIKTRGQQVTLRCSPKSGHDTVSWYQQALGQGPQFIFQYYEEEERQRGNFPDRFSGHQFPNYSSELNVNALLLGDSALYLCASSLALAGGPDTQYFGPGTRLTVL.

This clone has only one observation. The chain combines TRBV10-3 with TRBJ2-3; 7 bases line up with TRBD2. Germline V gene lookup returns CDR1 ENHRY and CDR2 SYGVKD. This CDR3 contains 13 residues. Trimming took 9 bases from V and 5 from J; bases not matched to a gene: 8. The CDR3 DNA follows: TGTGCCATGGGGGGAGGGGAGGAAGATACGCAGTATTTT. This translates into CAMGGGEEDTQYF.

The chain employs TRBV7-9 and TRBJ2-1, with a possible D match to TRBD1 (5 bases). Trimming stripped 5 bases from V and 6 bases from J, with 14 bases between. The CDR3 loop spans 14 amino acids. CDR1 is SEHNR, CDR2 FQNEAQ, per germline (reference sequence). CDR3: CASSAPTGFNEQFF. The CDR3 DNA is TGTGCCAGCAGCGCTCCTACAGGTTTCAATGAGCAGTTCTTC.

The J gene is TRBJ1-3, the V gene TRBV6-6, with D possibly matching TRBD1 (5 bases). CDR1 is MNHNY, CDR2 SVGAGI, per germline (reference sequence). The CDR3 runs 13 residues. The V end was cut by 8 bases, the J end by 7 bases, with 15 bases between. This chain's CDR3 is CASAGGRANTIYF. The CDR3 DNA follows: TGTGCCAGCGCGGGGGGGAGGGCGAACACCATATATTTT.

The chain combines TRBV4-2 with TRBJ2-7; 9 nucleotides line up with TRBD1. The CDR3 length is 15 residues. Germline values: CDR1 LGHNA, CDR2 YNFKEQ. After removal of 0 bases from V and 3 bases from J, the junction contained 3 bases not matched to a gene. The CDR3 DNA follows: TGTGCCAGCAGCCAAGATAGGACAGGGGTCTACGAGCAGTACTTC. Protein sequence: CASSQDRTGVYEQYF.

The V and J genes are TRBV7-2 and TRBJ1-2, with 8 nucleotides matching TRBD1. The junction had 10 bases not matched to a gene; V was cut back by 5 bases and J by 5 bases. This CDR3 contains 15 residues. Germline CDR1 reads SGHTA; CDR2 reads FQGNSA. CDR3 in DNA: TGTGCCAGCAGCACGTCAGGGGGCGCTTGGTATGGCTACACCTTC. Protein: CASSTSGGAWYGYTF.

The V gene is TRBV6-9, the J gene TRBJ1-6; D may be TRBD1 (5 bases). The CDR3 is made up of 17 amino acids. Trimming removed 1 base from V and 6 bases from J, with 16 bases in between. The V gene's germline CDR1 is MNHGY and CDR2 SVAAGI. Here the CDR3 DNA reads TGTGCCAGCAGTTATTTCGGACCGGGGGGAGGTAATTCACCCCTCCACTTT. Translation: CASSYFGPGGGNSPLHF.

This chain uses TRBV27 with TRBJ2-7; possible D gene TRBD2, 7 bases. Looked up from germline, CDR1 is MNHEY and CDR2 is SMNVEV (reference sequence). The CDR3 consists of 14 residues. V lost 4 bases, J lost 5 bases, and 15 bases lay in between. This chain's CDR3 is CASSSGGSKNEQYF. The CDR3 nucleotides read TGTGCCAGCAGTTCGGGGGGCTCCAAAAACGAGCAGTACTTC.

V usage is TRBV6-5 and J usage is TRBJ2-7, with D unclear. The V gene lost 2 bases and the J gene lost 5 bases, with 10 bases spanning the gap. This CDR3 region has 13 residues. The V gene's germline CDR1 is MNHEY and CDR2 SVGAGI. This CDR3 is CASSYTNLDEQYF. The CDR3 DNA follows: TGTGCCAGCAGTTACACTAACTTGGACGAGCAGTACTTC.

The chain is built from TRBV5-6 and TRBJ2-3, with D possibly TRBD2 on 5 matching bases. The ends were cut back, 1 base at V and 3 bases at J, with 15 bases in the middle. Germline CDR1 is SGHDT and CDR2 is YYEEEE. The CDR3 sequence is 16 residues long. The chain's CDR3 is CASSLSVRGWTDTQYF. The CDR3 nucleotides are TGTGCCAGCAGCTTGTCAGTCCGGGGTTGGACAGATACGCAGTATTTT. The entire variable domain, with the rest obtained from reference TRBV5-6 and TRBJ2-3, is as follows: DAGVTQSPTHLIKTRGQQVTLRCSPKSGHDTVSWYQQALGQGPQFIFQYYEEEERQRGNFPDRFSGHQFPNYSSELNVNALLLGDSALYLCASSLSVRGWTDTQYFGPGTRLTVL.

The J gene is TRBJ1-2, the V gene TRBV6-1, with TRBD1 as a possible D gene (6 bases). Germline V CDR1 and CDR2: MNHNS, SASEGT. This CDR3 has 15 residues. Trimming took off 0 bases at V and 5 bases at J, with 13 bases between the two ends. As DNA, the CDR3 is TGTGCCAGCAGTGAAGCGCACGGGACAAGTTATGGCTACACCTTC. Protein product: CASSEAHGTSYGYTF.

The CDR3 sequence: CASRTGTGNTEAFF. The CDR3 DNA reads as TGTGCCAGCAGAACCGGGACAGGGAACACTGAAGCTTTCTTT. The chain carries TRBV6-4 and TRBJ1-1, with 8 bases identical to TRBD1. This CDR3 contains 14 residues. Trimming cost V 6 bases and J 1 base; bases outside gene matches: 4. The germline V gene encodes CDR1 MRHNA and CDR2 SNTAGT.